The clone carrying this T cell receptor (beta chain) has at least ten counts. Its target is unknown. The data derive from a study of regulatory T cells in long-lasting Graves disease. Study-wide findings and caveats: Persistent disease samples used TRBV28, TRBJ1-2 and TRBJ2-5 preferentially.

This CDR3 region has 15 residues. Germline loops: CDR1 SGHRS, CDR2 YFSETQ. With V trimmed by 0 bases and J by 7 bases, 4 bases remained unmatched. Noted time point: newly diagnosed GD, antithyroid drugs for less than 3 months. The TCR library was made from RNA extracted from PBMCs. The authors diagnosed Graves' disease using American Thyroid Association guidelines. Construction of the TCR beta libraries employed iRepertoire HTBI primers in conjunction with Arm-PCR of CDR3 regions. TCRdb reprocessed the multiplex PCR reads with MiXCR, giving one entry per CDR3 protein. The sample has approximately 400,000 distinct CDR3 sequences, approximately 16% seen once. These sequences were also reported in another study, on T cells in Graves' hyperthyroidism and ophthalmopathy. That study adds: Lactation, pregnancy, other autoimmune disease or uncontrolled infection excluded patients.

This receptor was taken from a woman between 40 and 55 years old with Graves disease. The source material was peripheral blood mononuclear cells (PBMCs), sampled at new diagnosis, from a patient treated with antithyroid drugs. V gene TRBV5-1 combines with J gene TRBJ1-6; 7 nucleotides align to TRBD1. This CDR3 reads CASSLGGRGNSPLHF. CDR3 DNA sequence: TGCGCCAGCAGCTTGGGTGGCAGGGGGAATTCACCCCTCCACTTT.